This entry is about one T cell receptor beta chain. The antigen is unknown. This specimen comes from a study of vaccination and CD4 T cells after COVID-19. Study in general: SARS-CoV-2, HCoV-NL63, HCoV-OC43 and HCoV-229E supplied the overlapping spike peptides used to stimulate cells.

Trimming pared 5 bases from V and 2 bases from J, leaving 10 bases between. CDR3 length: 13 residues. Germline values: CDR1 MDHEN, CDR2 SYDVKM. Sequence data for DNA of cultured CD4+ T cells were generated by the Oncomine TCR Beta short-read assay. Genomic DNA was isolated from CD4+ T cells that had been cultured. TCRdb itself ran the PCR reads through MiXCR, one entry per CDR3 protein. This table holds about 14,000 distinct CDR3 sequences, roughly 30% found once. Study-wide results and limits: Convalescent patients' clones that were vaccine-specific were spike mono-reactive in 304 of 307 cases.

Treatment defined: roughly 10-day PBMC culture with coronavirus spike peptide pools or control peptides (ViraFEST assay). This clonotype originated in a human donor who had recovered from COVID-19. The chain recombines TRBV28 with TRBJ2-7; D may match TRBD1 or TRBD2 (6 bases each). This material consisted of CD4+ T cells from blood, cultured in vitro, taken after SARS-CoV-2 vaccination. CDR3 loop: CASSGGPAYEQYF. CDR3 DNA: TGTGCCAGCAGTGGGGGGCCAGCCTACGAGCAGTACTTC. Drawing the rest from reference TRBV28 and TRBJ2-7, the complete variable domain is DVKVTQSSRYLVKRTGEKVFLECVQDMDHENMFWYRQDPGLGLRLIYFSYDVKMKEKGDIPEGYSVSREKKERFSLILESASTNQTSMYLCASSGGPAYEQYFGPGTRLTVT.